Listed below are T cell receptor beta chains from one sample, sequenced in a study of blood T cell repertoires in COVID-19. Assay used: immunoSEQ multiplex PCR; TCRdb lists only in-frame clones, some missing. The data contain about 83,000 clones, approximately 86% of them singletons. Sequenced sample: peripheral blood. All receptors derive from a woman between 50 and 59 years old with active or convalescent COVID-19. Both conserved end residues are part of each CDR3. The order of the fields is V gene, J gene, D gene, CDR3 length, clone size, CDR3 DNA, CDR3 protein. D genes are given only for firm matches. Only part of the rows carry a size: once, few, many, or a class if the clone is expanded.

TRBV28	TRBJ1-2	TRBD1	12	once	TGTGCCACTACGGGACAGGGACGTGGCTACACCTTC	CATTGQGRGYTF
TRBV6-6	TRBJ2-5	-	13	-	TGTGCCAGCACACCACAAAATGAAGAGACCCAGTACTTC	CASTPQNEETQYF
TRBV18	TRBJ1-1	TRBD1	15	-	TGTGCCAGCTCACGAGGTCGGACAGGGAACACTGAAGCTTTCTTT	CASSRGRTGNTEAFF
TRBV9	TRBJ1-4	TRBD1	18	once	TGTGCCAGCAGCGTCGACCCGGGACAGGGCCAGGGTAACGAAAAACTGTTTTTT	CASSVDPGQGQGNEKLFF
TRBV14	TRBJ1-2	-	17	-	TGTGCCAGCAGCCAGCTGGTCCCGGGTCCGGCCGTCGGTGGCTACACCTTC	CASSQLVPGPAVGGYTF
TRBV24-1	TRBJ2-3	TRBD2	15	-	TGTGCCACCGGCGCGACTAGCGGGGGGAAAGATACGCAGTATTTT	CATGATSGGKDTQYF
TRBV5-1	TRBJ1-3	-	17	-	TGCGCCAGCAGCATTGAATCAGGGATTTCCTCTGGAAACACCATATATTTT	CASSIESGISSGNTIYF
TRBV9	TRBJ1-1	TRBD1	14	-	TGTGCCAGCGGGACAGGGCCCATGAACACTGAAGCTTTCTTT	CASGTGPMNTEAFF
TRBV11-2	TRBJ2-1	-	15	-	TGTGCCAGCAGCACTACAGGGAGCTCCTACAATGAGCAGTTCTTC	CASSTTGSSYNEQFF
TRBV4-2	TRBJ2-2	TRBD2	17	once	TGTGCCAGCAGCCTCATCGACCTAGCGGGGAACACCGGGGAGCTGTTTTTT	CASSLIDLAGNTGELFF
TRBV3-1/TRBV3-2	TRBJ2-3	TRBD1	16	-	TGTGCCAGCAGCCAAGCGATGGCAGGGGGCTCAGATACGCAGTATTTT	CASSQAMAGGSDTQYF
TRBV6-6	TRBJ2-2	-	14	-	TGTGCCAGCGGGGGGACAGAGAACACCGGGGAGCTGTTTTTT	CASGGTENTGELFF
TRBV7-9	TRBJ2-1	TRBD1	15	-	TGTGCCAGCATCCCCGGCCGGACAGGGGCTAGCGGTGGGTTCTTC	CASIPGRTGASGGFF
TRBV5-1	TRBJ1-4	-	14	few	TGCGCCAGCAGCCCGGAAAGGGGTAATGAAAAACTGTTTTTT	CASSPERGNEKLFF
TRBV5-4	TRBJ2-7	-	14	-	TGTGCCAGCAGCGTGAGTCTGGGAGAGTACGAGCAGTACTTC	CASSVSLGEYEQYF
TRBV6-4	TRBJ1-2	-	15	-	TGTGCCAGCAGTGACTCTGGAGCCCGCTTCGGTGGCTACACCTTC	CASSDSGARFGGYTF
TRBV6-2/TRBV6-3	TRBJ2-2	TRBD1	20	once	TGTGCCAGCAGCTTCACCACCAGGGGGCTTGAACATTCGAGCACCGGGGAGCTGTTTTTT	CASSFTTRGLEHSSTGELFF
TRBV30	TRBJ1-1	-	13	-	TGTGCCTGGAGTACGGAGGGTACCACTGAAGCTTTCTTT	CAWSTEGTTEAFF
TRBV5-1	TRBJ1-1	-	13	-	TGCGCCAGCAGCCCTCGGGAGGGGACTGAAGCTTTCTTT	CASSPREGTEAFF
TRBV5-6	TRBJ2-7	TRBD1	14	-	TGTGCCAGCAGCGGGGGACAGAGCTCCTACGAGCAGTACTTC	CASSGGQSSYEQYF
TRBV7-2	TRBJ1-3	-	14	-	TGTGCCAGCAGCCCTCAGATGACTGGAAACACCATATATTTT	CASSPQMTGNTIYF
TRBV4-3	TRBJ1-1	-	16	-	TGCGCCAGCAGCCAATCTGTGGTCCGGTTGAACACTGAAGCTTTCTTT	CASSQSVVRLNTEAFF
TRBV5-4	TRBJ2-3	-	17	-	TGTGCCAGCAGCTTGGCCGAGAGGGGGGGCCTCACAGATACGCAGTATTTT	CASSLAERGGLTDTQYF
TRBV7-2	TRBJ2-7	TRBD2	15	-	TGTGCCAGCAGTCAACTAGCGGGGGCCCCATACGAGCAGTACTTC	CASSQLAGAPYEQYF